This is a list of T cell receptor beta chains from one sample in a study of T cell responses to AZD1222 COVID-19 vaccine. Here immunoSEQ multiplex PCR was the method, and the copy in TCRdb shows in-frame clones only, minus some. The sample carries under 200,000 clones, 90% to 95% recorded once. The source was peripheral blood, collected on day 0 of AZD1222 vaccination. The receptor source for this set is an adult in good health. CDR3s include the opening cysteine and the closing phenylalanine or tryptophan. The D gene is left open where the match is weak. Clone size is not always given. Where it is, it says once, few, many or a class for expanded clones.

J gene: TRBJ2-3; clone size: .; V gene: TRBV7-9; D gene: .; CDR3 protein: CASSLSPLASTDTQYF; CDR3 DNA: TGTGCCAGCAGCTTATCCCCCCTCGCTAGCACAGATACGCAGTATTTT
J gene: TRBJ1-2; clone size: .; V gene: TRBV4-2; D gene: .; CDR3 protein: CASSQDRFSGDGYTF; CDR3 DNA: TGTGCCAGCAGCCAAGATCGGTTCTCCGGGGATGGCTACACCTTC
J gene: TRBJ1-1; clone size: .; V gene: TRBV2; D gene: .; CDR3 protein: CATALGAMNTEAFF; CDR3 DNA: TGTGCCACCGCTTTAGGAGCCATGAACACTGAAGCTTTCTTT
J gene: TRBJ2-1; clone size: .; V gene: TRBV2; D gene: TRBD2; CDR3 protein: CAGHGTSGANEQFF; CDR3 DNA: TGTGCCGGGCATGGGACTAGCGGGGCCAATGAGCAGTTCTTC
J gene: TRBJ1-1; clone size: .; V gene: TRBV7-9; D gene: .; CDR3 protein: CASSSSLNTEAFF; CDR3 DNA: TGTGCCAGCAGTTCCTCGCTGAACACTGAAGCTTTCTTT
J gene: TRBJ2-1; clone size: .; V gene: TRBV27; D gene: .; CDR3 protein: CASSPRLTYNEQFF; CDR3 DNA: TGTGCCAGCAGCCCCAGGCTGACCTACAATGAGCAGTTCTTC
J gene: TRBJ2-7; clone size: once; V gene: TRBV3-1/TRBV3-2; D gene: TRBD2; CDR3 protein: CASSFSGQARDEQYF; CDR3 DNA: TGTGCCAGCAGTTTTAGCGGGCAGGCGCGGGACGAGCAGTACTTC
J gene: TRBJ1-5; clone size: .; V gene: TRBV19; D gene: TRBD1; CDR3 protein: CASSISRDRSSQPQHF; CDR3 DNA: TGTGCCAGTAGTATAAGCCGGGACAGGAGTAGTCAGCCCCAGCATTTT
J gene: TRBJ1-2; clone size: .; V gene: TRBV5-8; D gene: .; CDR3 protein: CASSYGTGGPDGYTF; CDR3 DNA: TGTGCCAGCAGTTATGGTACCGGAGGGCCGGATGGCTACACCTTC
J gene: TRBJ1-1; clone size: .; V gene: TRBV28; D gene: .; CDR3 protein: CASSLDTTRGTEAFF; CDR3 DNA: TGTGCCAGCAGTTTGGATACAACGAGGGGGACTGAAGCTTTCTTT
J gene: TRBJ1-2; clone size: .; V gene: TRBV6-1; D gene: .; CDR3 protein: CASSEAGEGYTF; CDR3 DNA: TGTGCCAGCAGTGAAGCTGGAGAGGGCTACACCTTC